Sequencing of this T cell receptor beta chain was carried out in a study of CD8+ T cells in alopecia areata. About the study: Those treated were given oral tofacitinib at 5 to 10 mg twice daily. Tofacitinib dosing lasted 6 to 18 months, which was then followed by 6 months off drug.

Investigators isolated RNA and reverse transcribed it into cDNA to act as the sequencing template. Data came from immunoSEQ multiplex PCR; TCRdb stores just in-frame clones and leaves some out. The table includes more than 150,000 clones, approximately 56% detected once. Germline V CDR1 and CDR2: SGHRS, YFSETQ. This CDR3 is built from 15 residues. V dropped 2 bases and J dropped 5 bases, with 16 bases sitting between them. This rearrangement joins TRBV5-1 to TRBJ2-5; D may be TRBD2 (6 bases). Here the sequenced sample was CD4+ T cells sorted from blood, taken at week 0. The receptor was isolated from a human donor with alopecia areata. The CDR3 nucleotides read TGCGCCAGCAGCTTCCAAACAGGAGGAGGGGAGACCCAGTACTTC. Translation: CASSFQTGGGETQYF.